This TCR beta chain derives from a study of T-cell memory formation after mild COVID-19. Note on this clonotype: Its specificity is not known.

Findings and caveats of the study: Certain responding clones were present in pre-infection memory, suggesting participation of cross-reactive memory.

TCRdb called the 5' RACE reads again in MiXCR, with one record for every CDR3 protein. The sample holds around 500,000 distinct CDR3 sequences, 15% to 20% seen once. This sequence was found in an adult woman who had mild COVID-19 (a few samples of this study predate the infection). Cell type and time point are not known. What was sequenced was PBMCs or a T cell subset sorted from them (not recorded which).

In DNA, the CDR3 is TGTGCCAGCAGCGCGGGACTAGCGGGGGGAGAATACGAGCAGTACTTC. As protein: CASSAGLAGGEYEQYF. V usage is TRBV9 and J usage is TRBJ2-7; 15 bases agree with TRBD2. The CDR3 has 16 amino acids. J lost 4 bases, V lost 3 bases, and 5 bases had no gene match. CDR1 SGDLS and CDR2 YYNGEE come from the germline V gene.